This passage covers 19 T cell receptor beta chains from one sample sequenced in a study of molecular identifiers for immune sequencing clone quantification. TCRdb re-called the PCR reads with MiXCR, one entry per CDR3 protein. This table has around 470,000 distinct CDR3 sequences, about a fifth appearing once. Material: naive CD8+ T cells from blood, with Jurkat cell RNA spiked in. Sample subset: FACS-sorted CD8+CD4-CCR7+CD45RA+ naive T cells. The origin of the receptors is a human donor in good health. Some libraries in this study had Jurkat cell RNA spiked in.

The sample holds many counts of this clonotype. The CDR3 region is CASSLSAGMNTGELFF. As DNA, the CDR3 is TGTGCCAGCAGTTTATCGGCAGGAATGAACACCGGGGAGCTGTTTTTT. This sequence joins TRBV27 and TRBJ2-2; D unclear. The germline V gene encodes CDR1 MNHEY and CDR2 SMNVEV (reference sequence). V was trimmed by 0 bases and J by 1 base, leaving 9 bases between them. The length of the CDR3 is 16 residues.

There are many counts of this clonotype. J is TRBJ2-7 and V is TRBV5-6; possibly TRBD1 for D (5 bases). Germline assignment: CDR1 SGHDT and CDR2 YYEEEE. Trimming cost V 2 bases and J 7 bases, with 16 bases left between them. This CDR3 is 14 amino acids long. This chain's CDR3 is CASSLGGPRGEQYF. Written as DNA, the CDR3 is TGTGCCAGCAGCTTAGGTGGTCCAAGGGGAGAGCAGTACTTC.

CDR3 in amino acids: CSVAGLDYEQYF. The CDR3 nucleotides read TGCAGCGTTGCGGGACTAGACTACGAGCAGTACTTC. The rearrangement links TRBV29-1 to TRBJ2-7; 8 bases match TRBD2. Germline V CDR1 and CDR2: SQVTM, ANQGSEA. V trimming: 4 bases; J trimming: 3 bases; junction bases outside the gene matches: 2. The CDR3 is 12 amino acids.

This clonotype was counted many times. DNA of the CDR3: TGTGCCAGCAGCACGACTAAGAATGAGCAGTTCTTC. Translating gives CASSTTKNEQFF. The chain combines TRBV5-4 with TRBJ2-1, with D possibly matching TRBD2 (5 bases). V lost 4 bases, J lost 7 bases, and 9 bases lay in between. Germline V CDR1 and CDR2: SGHNT, YYREEE (reference sequence). The CDR3 is 12 residues long. The full variable domain, completed using reference TRBV5-4 and TRBJ2-1, is ETGVTQSPTHLIKTRGQQVTLRCSSQSGHNTVSWYQQALGQGPQFIFQYYREEENGRGNFPPRFSGLQFPNYSSELNVNALELDDSALYLCASSTTKNEQFFGPGTRLTVL.

This clonotype was observed many times. The CDR3 nucleotides are TGTGCCAGCAGTTACAGAGAGGAGAATGAGCAGTTCTTC. Amino acids: CASSYREENEQFF. The chain is built from TRBV6-5 and TRBJ2-1, with D uncertain. V was cut by 2 bases and J by 7 bases, with 9 bases left in between. This CDR3 contains 13 residues. Germline-derived CDR1 and CDR2 are MNHEY and SVGAGI.

Concerning this clonotype: This may come from a read error, since a much larger clone is one base off. The rearrangement links TRBV11-2 to TRBJ2-3; D gene ambiguous. The CDR3 is 13 residues long. V was trimmed by 5 bases and J by 1 base, leaving 7 bases between them. Germline lookup yields CDR1 SGHAT and CDR2 FQNNGV. The CDR3 here is CASSKGRTDTQYF. CDR3 DNA sequence: TGTGCCAGCAGCAAGGGCCGCACAGATACGCAGTATTTT.

This chain joins TRBV27 and TRBJ2-6; D is perhaps TRBD1 (5 bases). Trimming removed 3 bases from V and 0 bases from J, with 9 bases in between. Germline V gene lookup returns CDR1 MNHEY and CDR2 SMNVEV (reference sequence). The CDR3 length is 16 residues. The CDR3 coding sequence is TGTGCCAGCAGTTTCAGAAGGGGCTCTGGGGCCAACGTCCTGACTTTC. It codes for CASSFRRGSGANVLTF.

This clonotype came up a few times. The chain couples TRBV21-1 to TRBJ2-3; the tabulated D call, TRBD1, remains unverified against the DNA. TRBV21-1 is a pseudogene segment. There are 16 residues in the CDR3. Here the CDR3 DNA reads TGTGCCAGCAGCATAGGGACAGGGATGGTGCCGGATACGCAGTATTTT. Encoded protein: CASSIGTGMVPDTQYF.

As regards this clonotype: This clone may be a read error of a much larger clone one base away. The chain links TRBV7-9 to TRBJ1-1; D unclear. The CDR3 has 12 amino acids. Per the germline V gene, CDR1 is SEHNR and CDR2 is FQNEAQ (reference sequence). Trimming shortened V by 8 bases and J by 7 bases, and 14 bases separated the two germline ends. CDR3: CASGATRSEAFF. In DNA form, the CDR3 reads TGTGCCAGCGGCGCGACCAGGAGTGAAGCTTTCTTT.

Regarding this clonotype: This may arise from a read error, as a much more abundant clone is one base away. The chain links TRBV11-2 to TRBJ2-3; 11 nucleotides match TRBD1. The CDR3 runs 15 residues. The germline gives CDR1 SGHAT, CDR2 FQNNGV. Written as DNA, the CDR3 is TGTGCCAGCAGACACCGGGACAGGGGGACAGATGCGCAGTATTTT. This encodes CASRHRDRGTDAQYF.

This clonotype appeared many times. Because the CDR3's place on the DNA is in doubt, the DNA is left out and the CDR3 is given as listed by TCRdb. The J gene is TRBJ2-5, the V gene TRBV4-1; the tabulated D call, TRBD2, remains unverified against the DNA. Counting both end residues, the CDR3 totals 16 amino acids. The germline V gene has CDR1 MGHRA and CDR2 YSYEKL. CDR3 sequence: CASSQVFGEGQETQYF.

This clonotype was detected only a few times. The chain combines TRBV10-3 with TRBJ2-3; 9 positions agree with TRBD2. Germline trimming cut 1 base from V and 5 bases from J; bases unmatched to any gene: 1. This CDR3 has 14 amino acids. The V gene's germline CDR1 is ENHRY and CDR2 SYGVKD. In DNA form, the CDR3 reads TGTGCCATCAGTGAGTTAGCGGGAGTAGATACGCAGTATTTT. It translates to CAISELAGVDTQYF.

The chain is built from TRBV19 and TRBJ1-1; D call uncertain. The germline V and J ends were trimmed by 6 bases and 0 bases, with 5 bases remaining between them. The CDR3 is 12 residues long. Per the germline V gene, CDR1 is LNHDA and CDR2 is SQIVND (reference sequence). The CDR3 spells CASSILNTEAFF. The CDR3 region has the DNA TGTGCCAGTAGCATCCTGAACACTGAAGCTTTCTTT. Complete variable domain (other parts from reference TRBV19 and TRBJ1-1): DGGITQSPKYLFRKEGQNVTLSCEQNLNHDAMYWYRQDPGQGLRLIYYSQIVNDFQKGDIAEGYSVSREKKESFPLTVTSAQKNPTAFYLCASSILNTEAFFGQGTRLTVV.

To note about this clonotype: One end of the junction varies from germline; a read error may be responsible. The CDR3 DNA reads TGTGCCAGCAGTTCCGTGTTGGGGAGAAGCAATCGGCCCCAGCATTTT. Its protein is CASSSVLGRSNRPQHF. The chain joins TRBV28 to TRBJ1-5; D is undetermined. The CDR3 spans 16 residues. The germline V gene has CDR1 MDHEN and CDR2 SYDVKM.

This clonotype has only a few counts. The rearrangement links TRBV9 to TRBJ2-1, with D unclear. This CDR3 is 15 amino acids long. The germline V gene has CDR1 SGDLS and CDR2 YYNGEE. The V end was cut by 3 bases, the J end by 1 base, with 11 bases between. This CDR3 reads CASSARSRSYNEQFF. CDR3 in DNA: TGTGCCAGCAGCGCCAGGAGCAGGTCCTACAATGAGCAGTTCTTC.

This clonotype occurred many times. This chain uses TRBV6-5 with TRBJ2-3, with 8 bases identical to TRBD1. Germline lookup yields CDR1 MNHEY and CDR2 SVGAGI. Trimming cost V 5 bases and J 10 bases; bases outside gene matches: 5. The CDR3 runs to 12 residues. The CDR3 sequence is CASSTRQGPQYF. CDR3 bases: TGTGCCAGCAGTACAAGACAGGGGCCGCAGTATTTT.

This clonotype was detected many times. The chain links TRBV5-1 to TRBJ1-1; the match to TRBD1 covers 7 bases. CDR1 is SGHRS, CDR2 YFSETQ, per germline. V shed 3 bases, J shed 3 bases, and the junction held 14 bases outside the gene matches. The CDR3 is 17 residues long. CDR3 residues: CASSSPRLTGSDTEAFF. The CDR3 DNA is TGCGCCAGCAGCTCCCCGCGCCTGACAGGGTCGGACACTGAAGCTTTCTTT.

This clonotype was picked up a small number of times. The V gene is TRBV18, the J gene TRBJ2-7; possibly TRBD1 or TRBD2 for D (5 bases each). V was clipped by 6 bases and J by 2 bases, with 17 bases between them. Germline V gene lookup returns CDR1 KGHSH and CDR2 LQKENI. This CDR3 is built from 15 residues. CDR3 coding DNA: TGTGCCAGCTCGGGAGCCGGGACGGCCGCCTACGAGCAGTACTTC. As protein: CASSGAGTAAYEQYF.

The chain combines TRBV19 with TRBJ2-3; D may be TRBD1 or TRBD2 (5 bases each). Looked up from germline, CDR1 is LNHDA and CDR2 is SQIVND (reference sequence). The CDR3 spans 17 residues. V lost 6 bases, J lost 0 bases, and 19 bases lay in between. In nucleotides, the CDR3 is TGTGCCAGTAGACGGCTGGGGGTGCCGGACAGCACAGATACGCAGTATTTT. It codes for CASRRLGVPDSTDTQYF. Using reference TRBV19 and TRBJ2-3 for the parts outside the CDR3, the full variable domain is DGGITQSPKYLFRKEGQNVTLSCEQNLNHDAMYWYRQDPGQGLRLIYYSQIVNDFQKGDIAEGYSVSREKKESFPLTVTSAQKNPTAFYLCASRRLGVPDSTDTQYFGPGTRLTVL.